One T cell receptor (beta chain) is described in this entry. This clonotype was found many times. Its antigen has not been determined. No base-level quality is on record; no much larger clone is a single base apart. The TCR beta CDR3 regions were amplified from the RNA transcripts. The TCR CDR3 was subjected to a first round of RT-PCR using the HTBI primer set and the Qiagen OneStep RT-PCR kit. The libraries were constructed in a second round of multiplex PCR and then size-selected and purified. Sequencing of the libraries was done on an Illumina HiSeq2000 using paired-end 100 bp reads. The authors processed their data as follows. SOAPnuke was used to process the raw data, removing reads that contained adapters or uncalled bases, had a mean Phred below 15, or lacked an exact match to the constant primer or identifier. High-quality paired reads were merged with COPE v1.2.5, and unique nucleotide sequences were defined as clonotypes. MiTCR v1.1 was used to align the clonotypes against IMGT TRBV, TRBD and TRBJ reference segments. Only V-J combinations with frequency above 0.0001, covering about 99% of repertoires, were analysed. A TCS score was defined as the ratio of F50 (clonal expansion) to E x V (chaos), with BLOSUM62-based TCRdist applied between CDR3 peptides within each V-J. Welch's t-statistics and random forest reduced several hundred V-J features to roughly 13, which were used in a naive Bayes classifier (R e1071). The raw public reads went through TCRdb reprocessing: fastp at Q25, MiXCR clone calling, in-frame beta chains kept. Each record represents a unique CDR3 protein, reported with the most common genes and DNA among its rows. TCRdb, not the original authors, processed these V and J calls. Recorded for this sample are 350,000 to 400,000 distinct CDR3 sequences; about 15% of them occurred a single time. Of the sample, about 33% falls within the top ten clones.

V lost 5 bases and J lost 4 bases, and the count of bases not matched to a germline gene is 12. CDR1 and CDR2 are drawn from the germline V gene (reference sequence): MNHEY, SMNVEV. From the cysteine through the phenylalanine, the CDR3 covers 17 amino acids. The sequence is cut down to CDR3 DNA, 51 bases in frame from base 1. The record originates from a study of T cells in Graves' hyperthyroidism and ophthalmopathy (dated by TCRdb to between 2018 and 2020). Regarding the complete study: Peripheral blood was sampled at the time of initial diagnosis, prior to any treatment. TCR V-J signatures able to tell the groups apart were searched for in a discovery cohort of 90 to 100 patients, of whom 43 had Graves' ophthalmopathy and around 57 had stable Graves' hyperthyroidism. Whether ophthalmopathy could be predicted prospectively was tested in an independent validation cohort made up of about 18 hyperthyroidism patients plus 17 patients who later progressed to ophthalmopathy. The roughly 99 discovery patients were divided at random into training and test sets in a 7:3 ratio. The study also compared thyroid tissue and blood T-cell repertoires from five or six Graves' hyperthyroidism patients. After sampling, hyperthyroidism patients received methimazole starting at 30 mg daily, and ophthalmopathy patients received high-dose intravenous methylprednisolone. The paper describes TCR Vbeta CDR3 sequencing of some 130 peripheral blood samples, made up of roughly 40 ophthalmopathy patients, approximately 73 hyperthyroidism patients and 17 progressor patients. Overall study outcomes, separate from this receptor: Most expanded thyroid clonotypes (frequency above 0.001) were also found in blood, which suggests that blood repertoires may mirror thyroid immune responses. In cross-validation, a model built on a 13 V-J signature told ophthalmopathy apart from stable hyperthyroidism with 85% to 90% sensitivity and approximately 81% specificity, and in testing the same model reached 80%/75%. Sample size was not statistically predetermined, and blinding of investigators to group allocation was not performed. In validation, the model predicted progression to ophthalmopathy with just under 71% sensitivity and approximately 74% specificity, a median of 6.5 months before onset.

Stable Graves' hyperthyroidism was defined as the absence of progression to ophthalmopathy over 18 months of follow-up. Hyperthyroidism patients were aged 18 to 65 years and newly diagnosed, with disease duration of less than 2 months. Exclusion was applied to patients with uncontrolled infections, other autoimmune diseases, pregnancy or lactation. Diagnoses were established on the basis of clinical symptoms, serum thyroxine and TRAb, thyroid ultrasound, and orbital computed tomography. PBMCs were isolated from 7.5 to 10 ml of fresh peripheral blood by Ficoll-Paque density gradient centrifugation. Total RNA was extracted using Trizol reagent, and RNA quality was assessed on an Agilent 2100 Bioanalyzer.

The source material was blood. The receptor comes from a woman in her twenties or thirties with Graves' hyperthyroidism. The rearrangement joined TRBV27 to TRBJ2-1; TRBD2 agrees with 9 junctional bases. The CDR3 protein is CASSPQVAGVAYNEQFF. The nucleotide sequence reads TGTGCCAGCAGTCCCCAGGTAGCGGGAGTGGCGTACAATGAGCAGTTCTTC.